This T cell receptor (beta chain) appears in the sequencing data of a study of cytomegalovirus exposure and HLA in healthy donors. Study results and limitations: Later analysis indicated greater clonal expansion among HLA-associated TCR beta chains than among equally common other chains.

The PCR used 60 Vbeta and 13 Jbeta primers. Produced via immunoSEQ multiplex PCR; TCRdb's table is partial and in-frame only. The sample lists approximately 110,000 clones, 82% seen once, with just under 2.5% in the top ten. Turning to this clone: As yet, its antigen is unknown.

The CDR3 contains 12 residues. Germline V gives CDR1 MDHEN, CDR2 SYDVKM. Trimming left V 5 bases short and J 0 bases short, with 4 bases between. The sequence was obtained from a young woman in good health and CMV-seronegative. The V and J genes are TRBV28 and TRBJ1-2; no reliable D call. Sequencing was done on a sample of PBMCs. Here the CDR3 reads CASSAANYGYTF. In DNA form, the CDR3 reads TGTGCCAGCAGTGCGGCTAACTATGGCTACACCTTC.